The clone carrying this TCR beta chain has only a few counts. The antigen is unknown. As for treatment: oral pan-JAK inhibitor, 5-10 mg twice daily. Patients with alopecia areata provided lesional scalp punch biopsies as well as peripheral blood. This sample was included in a study of CD8+ T cells in alopecia areata. Study-wide results and limits: Numerous expanded lesional clones remained in scalp and blood during tofacitinib. For lesional scalp, especially alopecia totalis/universalis, clonality was higher than in normal scalp.

Extracted RNA was reverse transcribed, and the resulting cDNA served as sequencing template. Clones were sequenced by immunoSEQ multiplex PCR, and TCRdb holds only the in-frame ones, with some missing. This sample carries 150,000 to 200,000 clones, approximately 57% of them seen once, and the ten largest clones take approximately 15%. The sequences come from CD4+ T cells sorted from blood, collected at week 24, from a patient treated with tofacitinib. The sequence was obtained from a human donor with alopecia areata.

CDR3 protein: CASSLDQGLTQYF. CDR3 DNA: TGTGCCAGCAGCTTAGACCAAGGATTGACCCAGTACTTC. The chain employs TRBV11-2 and TRBJ2-5; D remains unclear. The CDR3 is 13 amino acids. The V end was cut by 0 bases, the J end by 7 bases, with 9 bases between. Germline V gene sequence: CDR1 SGHAT, CDR2 FQNNGV.